The present T cell receptor (beta chain) was sequenced within a study of blood T cell repertoires in COVID-19. Clones were read by immunoSEQ multiplex PCR, and TCRdb kept only the in-frame ones, dropping some. Counted here are approximately 180,000 clones, nearly 90% occurring once; the ten biggest clones make up roughly 21%. The sample consisted of peripheral blood. This receptor was identified in a man in his 60s with active or convalescent COVID-19.

This CDR3 reads CASRDRGASNQPQHF. In nucleotides, the CDR3 is TGTGCCAGTAGGGACCGGGGGGCGAGCAATCAGCCCCAGCATTTT. This chain uses TRBV19 with TRBJ1-5, with a tentative D call TRBD1 (6 bases). The CDR3 covers 15 residues. Germline assignment: CDR1 LNHDA and CDR2 SQIVND (reference sequence). The germline V and J ends were trimmed by 6 bases and 1 base, with 13 bases remaining between them. Full variable domain (remainder filled in from reference TRBV19 and TRBJ1-5): DGGITQSPKYLFRKEGQNVTLSCEQNLNHDAMYWYRQDPGQGLRLIYYSQIVNDFQKGDIAEGYSVSREKKESFPLTVTSAQKNPTAFYLCASRDRGASNQPQHFGDGTRLSIL.